Shown below are 10 T cell receptor beta chains from a single sample sequenced in a study of tumor T cells in aggressive B-cell lymphoma. Assay used: immunoSEQ multiplex PCR; TCRdb lists only in-frame clones, some missing. The sample records 8,500 to 14,000 clones, about 88% being singletons. The sequencing sample was made of tumor tissue. Receptors originate from an adult with diffuse large B cell lymphoma.

This clone has a handful of counts. The chain carries TRBV28 and TRBJ1-2; D is uncertain. Germline V gene sequence: CDR1 MDHEN, CDR2 SYDVKM. V shed 7 bases and J shed 5 bases, with 11 bases lying between them. The CDR3 loop spans 12 amino acids. CDR3 region: CASTSTTYGYTF. Written as DNA, the CDR3 is TGTGCCAGCACTAGTACTACTTATGGCTACACCTTC.

The gene calls are TRBV28 and TRBJ2-3; the match to TRBD2 covers 14 bases. V lost 6 bases, J lost 6 bases, and 8 bases stayed unmatched. Germline CDR1 and CDR2: MDHEN and SYDVKM. The CDR3 sequence is 16 residues long. The CDR3 protein is CASREGLAGGTDTQYF. The DNA for the CDR3 is TGTGCCAGCAGAGAAGGACTAGCGGGAGGTACTGATACGCAGTATTTT.

V is TRBV5-1 and J is TRBJ2-1, with TRBD2 matching over 8 bases. Germline trimming cut 0 bases from V and 2 bases from J; bases unmatched to any gene: 1. The length of the CDR3 is 15 residues. Germline values: CDR1 SGHRS, CDR2 YFSETQ. This chain's CDR3 is CASSLEAGAYNEQFF. The CDR3, as DNA: TGCGCCAGCAGCTTGGAAGCGGGAGCCTACAATGAGCAGTTCTTC. Using reference TRBV5-1 and TRBJ2-1 for the parts outside the CDR3, the full variable domain is KAGVTQTPRYLIKTRGQQVTLSCSPISGHRSVSWYQQTPGQGLQFLFEYFSETQRNKGNFPGRFSGRQFSNSRSEMNVSTLELGDSALYLCASSLEAGAYNEQFFGPGTRLTVL.

The gene calls are TRBV5-1 and TRBJ2-1; the match to TRBD1 covers 8 bases. This CDR3 has 16 amino acids. Trimming removed 1 base from V and 12 bases from J; junction bases left unmatched: 15. Germline CDR1 SGHRS, CDR2 YFSETQ. CDR3 in amino acids: CASSLPGTGPLRGQFF. The CDR3 bases are TGCGCCAGCAGCTTGCCCGGGACAGGTCCGCTTCGTGGGCAGTTCTTC.

This chain connects TRBV28 to TRBJ2-2; unclear D gene. The CDR3 has 12 residues. CDR1 is MDHEN, CDR2 SYDVKM, per germline. Trimming took off 6 bases at V and 7 bases at J, with 9 bases between the two ends. CDR3 region: CASRYSLGELFF. CDR3 nucleotide sequence: TGTGCCAGCAGGTATAGCCTCGGGGAGCTGTTTTTT.

The gene calls are TRBV7-8 and TRBJ2-1; 13 nucleotides align to TRBD2. Germline V gene data show CDR1 as SGHVS and CDR2 as FQNEAQ. This CDR3 is built from 16 residues. The V and J ends lost 4 bases and 4 bases, in that order; junction bases with no gene match: 4. The CDR3 DNA reads as TGTGCCAGCAGCTCCGGGACTAGCGGGAATTACAATGAGCAGTTCTTC. Amino acid sequence: CASSSGTSGNYNEQFF.

As for this clone: At one of its ends the junction is not consistent with the germline gene, which may arise from a read error. The chain employs TRBV2 and TRBJ2-3, with 14 positions matching TRBD2. The CDR3 has 15 residues. Germline V gene sequence: CDR1 SNHLY, CDR2 FYNNEI. This chain's CDR3 is CAGRLAGGGKDTQYF. In DNA form, the CDR3 reads TGTGCCGGCAGACTAGCGGGAGGGGGCAAAGATACGCAGTATTTT.

The rearrangement uses TRBV7-8 and TRBJ2-2; 15 nucleotides agree with TRBD2. Per germline, CDR1 SGHVS and CDR2 FQNEAQ. The CDR3 is made up of 22 amino acids. The junction had 16 bases not matched to a gene; V was cut back by 3 bases and J by 2 bases. The CDR3 spells CASSFPRAPGLAGGGNTGELFF. The CDR3 DNA follows: TGTGCCAGCAGCTTCCCCCGCGCACCGGGACTAGCGGGAGGAGGAAACACCGGGGAGCTGTTTTTT.

The chain employs TRBV28 and TRBJ2-7; 8 nucleotides align to TRBD1. The CDR3 has 13 residues. V lost 0 bases to trimming and J lost 6 bases; unmatched junction nucleotides: 1. The germline CDR1 and CDR2 sequences are MDHEN and SYDVKM. This chain's CDR3 is CASSLWTGVEQYF. The CDR3 region has the DNA TGTGCCAGCAGTTTATGGACAGGGGTCGAGCAGTACTTC.

J is TRBJ2-4 and V is TRBV5-6; 10 bases map to TRBD2. Germline CDR1 SGHDT, CDR2 YYEEEE. V lost 4 bases and J lost 1; bases outside the gene matches: 5. The CDR3 runs to 16 residues. CDR3 sequence reads: CASSPLAGGAKNIQYF. CDR3 coding DNA: TGTGCCAGCAGCCCCTTAGCGGGAGGCGCCAAAAACATTCAGTACTTC.